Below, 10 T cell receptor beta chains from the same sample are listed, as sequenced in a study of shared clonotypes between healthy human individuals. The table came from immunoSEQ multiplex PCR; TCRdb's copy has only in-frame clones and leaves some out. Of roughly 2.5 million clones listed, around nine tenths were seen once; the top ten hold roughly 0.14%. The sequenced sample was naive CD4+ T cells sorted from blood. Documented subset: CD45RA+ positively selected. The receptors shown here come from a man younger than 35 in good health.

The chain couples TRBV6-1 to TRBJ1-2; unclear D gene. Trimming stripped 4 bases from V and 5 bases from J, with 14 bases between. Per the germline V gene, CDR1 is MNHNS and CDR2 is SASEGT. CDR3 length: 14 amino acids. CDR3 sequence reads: CASSGPTGKYGYTF. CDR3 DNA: TGTGCCAGCAGTGGCCCGACGGGGAAGTATGGCTACACCTTC.

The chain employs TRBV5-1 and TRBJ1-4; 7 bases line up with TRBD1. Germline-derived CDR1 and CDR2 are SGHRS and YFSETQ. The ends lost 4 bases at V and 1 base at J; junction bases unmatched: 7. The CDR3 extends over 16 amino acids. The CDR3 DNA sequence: TGCGCCAGCAGCACAGGGACAGAGCGAACTAATGAAAAACTGTTTTTT. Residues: CASSTGTERTNEKLFF.

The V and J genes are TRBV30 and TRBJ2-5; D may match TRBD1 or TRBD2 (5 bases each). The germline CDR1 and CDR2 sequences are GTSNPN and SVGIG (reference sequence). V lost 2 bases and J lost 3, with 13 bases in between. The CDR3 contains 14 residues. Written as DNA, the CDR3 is TGTGCCTGGAGTTTTGGGGGAAAGGAAGAGACCCAGTACTTC. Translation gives CAWSFGGKEETQYF.

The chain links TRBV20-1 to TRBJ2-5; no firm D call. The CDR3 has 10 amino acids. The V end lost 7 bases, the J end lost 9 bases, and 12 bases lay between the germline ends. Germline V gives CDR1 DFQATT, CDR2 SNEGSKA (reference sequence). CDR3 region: CSVTKRAQYF. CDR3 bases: TGCAGTGTGACCAAGAGAGCCCAGTACTTC.

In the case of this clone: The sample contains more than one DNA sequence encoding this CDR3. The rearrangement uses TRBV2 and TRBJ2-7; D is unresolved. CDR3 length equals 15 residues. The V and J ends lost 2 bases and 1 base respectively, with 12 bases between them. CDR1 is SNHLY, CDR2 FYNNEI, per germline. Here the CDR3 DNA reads TGTGCCAGCAGTGAACGTCCGAGTGGGTCCTACGAGCAGTACTTC. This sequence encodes CASSERPSGSYEQYF.

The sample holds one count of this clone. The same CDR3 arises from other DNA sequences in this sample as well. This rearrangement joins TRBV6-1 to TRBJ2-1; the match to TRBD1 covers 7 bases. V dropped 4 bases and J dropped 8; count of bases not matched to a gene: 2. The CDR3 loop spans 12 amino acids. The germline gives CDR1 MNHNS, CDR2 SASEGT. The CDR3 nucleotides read TGTGCCAGCAGTGGACAGGGCGATGAGCAGTTCTTC. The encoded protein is CASSGQGDEQFF.

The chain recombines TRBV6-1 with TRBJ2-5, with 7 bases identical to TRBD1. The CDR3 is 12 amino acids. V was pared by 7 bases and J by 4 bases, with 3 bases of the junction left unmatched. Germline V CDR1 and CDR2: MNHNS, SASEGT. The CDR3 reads CASIDRVETQYF. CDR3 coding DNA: TGTGCCAGCATTGACAGGGTAGAGACCCAGTACTTC.

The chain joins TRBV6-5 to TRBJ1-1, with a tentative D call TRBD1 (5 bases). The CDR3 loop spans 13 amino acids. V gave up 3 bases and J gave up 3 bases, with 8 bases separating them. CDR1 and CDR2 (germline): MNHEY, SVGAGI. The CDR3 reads CASSYPGHTEAFF. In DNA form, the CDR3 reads TGTGCCAGCAGTTATCCAGGGCACACTGAAGCTTTCTTT.

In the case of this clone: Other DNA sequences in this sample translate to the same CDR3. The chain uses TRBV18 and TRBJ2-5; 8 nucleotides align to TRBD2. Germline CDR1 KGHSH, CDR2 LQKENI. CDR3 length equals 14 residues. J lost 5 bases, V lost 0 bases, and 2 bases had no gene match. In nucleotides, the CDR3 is TGTGCCAGCTCACCACCAGCGGGAGCGGAGACCCAGTACTTC. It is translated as CASSPPAGAETQYF. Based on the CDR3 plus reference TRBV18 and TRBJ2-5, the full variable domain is NAGVMQNPRHLVRRRGQEARLRCSPMKGHSHVYWYRQLPEEGLKFMVYLQKENIIDESGMPKERFSAEFPKEGPSILRIQQVVRGDSAAYFCASSPPAGAETQYFGPGTRLLVL.

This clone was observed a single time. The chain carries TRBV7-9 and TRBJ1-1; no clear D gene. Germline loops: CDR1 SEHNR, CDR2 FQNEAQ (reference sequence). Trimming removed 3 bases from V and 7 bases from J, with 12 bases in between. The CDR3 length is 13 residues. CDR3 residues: CASSLNEGGEAFF. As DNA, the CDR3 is TGTGCCAGCAGCTTGAATGAGGGTGGTGAAGCTTTCTTT.